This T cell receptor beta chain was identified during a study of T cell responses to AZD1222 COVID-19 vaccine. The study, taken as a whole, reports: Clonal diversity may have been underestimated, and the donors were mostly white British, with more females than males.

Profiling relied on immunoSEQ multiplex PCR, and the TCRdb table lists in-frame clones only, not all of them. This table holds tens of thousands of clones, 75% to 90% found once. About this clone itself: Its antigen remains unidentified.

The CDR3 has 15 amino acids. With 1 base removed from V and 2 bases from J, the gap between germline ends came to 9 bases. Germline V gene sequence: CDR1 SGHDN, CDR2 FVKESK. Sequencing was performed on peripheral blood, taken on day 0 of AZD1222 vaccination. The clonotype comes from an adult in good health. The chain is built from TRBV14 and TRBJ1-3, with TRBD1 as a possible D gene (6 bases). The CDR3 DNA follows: TGTGCCAGCAGCCAAGTCAGGGGTACTGGAAACACCATATATTTT. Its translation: CASSQVRGTGNTIYF.